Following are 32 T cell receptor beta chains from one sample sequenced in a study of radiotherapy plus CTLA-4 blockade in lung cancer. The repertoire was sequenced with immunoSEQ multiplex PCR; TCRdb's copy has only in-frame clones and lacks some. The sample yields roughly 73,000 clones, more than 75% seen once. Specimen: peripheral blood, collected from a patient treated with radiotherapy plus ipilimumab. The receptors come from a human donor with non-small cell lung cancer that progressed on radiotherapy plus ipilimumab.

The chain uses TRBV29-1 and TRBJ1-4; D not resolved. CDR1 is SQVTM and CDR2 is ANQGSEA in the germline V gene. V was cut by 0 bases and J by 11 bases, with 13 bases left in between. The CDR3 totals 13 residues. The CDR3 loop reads CSVEEAAAGKLFF. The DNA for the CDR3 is TGCAGCGTTGAAGAGGCGGCGGCGGGCAAACTGTTTTTT. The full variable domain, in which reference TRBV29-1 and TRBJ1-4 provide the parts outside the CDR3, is SAVISQKPSRDICQRGTSLTIQCQVDSQVTMMFWYRQQPGQSLTLIATANQGSEATYESGFVIDKFPISRPNLTFSTLTVSNMSPEDSSIYLCSVEEAAAGKLFFGSGTQLSVL.

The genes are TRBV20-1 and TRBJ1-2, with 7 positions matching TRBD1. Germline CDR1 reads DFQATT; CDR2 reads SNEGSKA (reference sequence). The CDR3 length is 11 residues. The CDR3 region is CRWKGADGYTF. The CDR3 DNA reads TGCAGGTGGAAGGGGGCCGATGGCTACACCTTC.

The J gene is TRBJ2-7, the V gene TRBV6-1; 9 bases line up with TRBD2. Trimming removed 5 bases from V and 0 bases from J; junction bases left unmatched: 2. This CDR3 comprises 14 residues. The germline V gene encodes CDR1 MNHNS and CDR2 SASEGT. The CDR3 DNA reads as TGTGCCAGCAGTAGTAGCGGGAGCTCCTACGAGCAGTACTTC. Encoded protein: CASSSSGSSYEQYF.

For the CDR3, the DNA is TGTGCCAGCAGGGTCAACAGGGGGCCTGGCTATGGCTACACCTTC. Amino acids: CASRVNRGPGYGYTF. The gene calls are TRBV6-6 and TRBJ1-2; 9 bases are a match to TRBD1. Germline-derived CDR1 and CDR2 are MNHNY and SVGAGI (reference sequence). This CDR3 spans 15 amino acids. V shed 6 bases and J 4 bases; nucleotides not matched to a gene: 9.

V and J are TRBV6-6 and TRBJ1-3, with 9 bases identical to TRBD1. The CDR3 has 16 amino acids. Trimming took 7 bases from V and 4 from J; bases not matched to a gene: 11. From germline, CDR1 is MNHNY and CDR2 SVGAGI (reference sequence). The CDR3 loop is CASIRRTGERGNTIYF. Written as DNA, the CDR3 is TGTGCCAGCATAAGACGGACAGGGGAACGAGGAAACACCATATATTTT.

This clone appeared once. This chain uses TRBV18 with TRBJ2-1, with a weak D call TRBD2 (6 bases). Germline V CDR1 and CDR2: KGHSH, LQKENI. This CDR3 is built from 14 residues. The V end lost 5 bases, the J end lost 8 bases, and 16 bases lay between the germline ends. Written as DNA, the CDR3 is TGTGCCAGCTCATCAACGACTAGTTTCGATGAGCAGTTCTTC. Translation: CASSSTTSFDEQFF.

The CDR3 nucleotides read TGTGCCAGCAGTTTGAGGAGAGATCAGCCCCAGCATTTT. Translation gives CASSLRRDQPQHF. The V gene is TRBV27, the J gene TRBJ1-5; the D is unclear. Germline lookup yields CDR1 MNHEY and CDR2 SMNVEV (reference sequence). The CDR3 length is 13 residues. V was cut by 3 bases and J by 5 bases, with 8 bases left in between.

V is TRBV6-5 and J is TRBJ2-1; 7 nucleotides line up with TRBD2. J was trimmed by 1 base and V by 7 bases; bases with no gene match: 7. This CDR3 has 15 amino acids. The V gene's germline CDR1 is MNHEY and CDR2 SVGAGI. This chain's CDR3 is CASTHGGRSYNEQFF. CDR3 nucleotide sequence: TGTGCCAGCACCCACGGGGGGAGGTCCTACAATGAGCAGTTCTTC.

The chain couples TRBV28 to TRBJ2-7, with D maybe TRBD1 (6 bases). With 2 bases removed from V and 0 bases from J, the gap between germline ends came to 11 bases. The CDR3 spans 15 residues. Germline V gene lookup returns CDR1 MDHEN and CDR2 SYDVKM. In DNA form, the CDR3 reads TGTGCCAGCAGTTTACAACAGGGCCGCTCCTACGAGCAGTACGTC. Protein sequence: CASSLQQGRSYEQYV.

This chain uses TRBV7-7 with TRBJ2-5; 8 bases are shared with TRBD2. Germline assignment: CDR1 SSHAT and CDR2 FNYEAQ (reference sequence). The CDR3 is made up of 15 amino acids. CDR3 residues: CASSDSGNPRETQYF. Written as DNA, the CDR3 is TGTGCTAGTTCGGATAGCGGGAACCCACGAGAGACCCAGTACTTC.

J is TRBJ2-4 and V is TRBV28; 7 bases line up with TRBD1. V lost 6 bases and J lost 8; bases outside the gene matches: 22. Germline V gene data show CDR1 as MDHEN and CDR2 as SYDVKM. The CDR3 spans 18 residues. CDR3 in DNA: TGTGCCAGCAGCCTCCCCCCCGTGACCAACAGGGGTTTGGACATTCAGTACTTC. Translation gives CASSLPPVTNRGLDIQYF.

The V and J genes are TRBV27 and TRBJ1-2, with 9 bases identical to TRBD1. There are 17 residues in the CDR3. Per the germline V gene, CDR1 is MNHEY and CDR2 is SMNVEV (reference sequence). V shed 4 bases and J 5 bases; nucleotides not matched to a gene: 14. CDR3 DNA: TGTGCCAGCAGTTCGGGACAGGGCCCTAGATATAAATATGGCTACACCTTC. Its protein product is CASSSGQGPRYKYGYTF.

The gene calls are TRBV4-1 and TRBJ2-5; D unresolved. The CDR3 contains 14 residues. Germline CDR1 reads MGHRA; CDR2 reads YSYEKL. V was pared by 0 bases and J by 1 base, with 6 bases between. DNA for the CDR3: TGCGCCAGCAGCCAAGACCAAGGCCAAGAGACCCAGTACTTC. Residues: CASSQDQGQETQYF.

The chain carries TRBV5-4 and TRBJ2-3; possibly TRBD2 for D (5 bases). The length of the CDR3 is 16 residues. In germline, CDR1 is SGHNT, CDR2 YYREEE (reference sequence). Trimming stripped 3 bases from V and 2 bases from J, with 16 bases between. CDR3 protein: CASSSKRLTHTDTQYF. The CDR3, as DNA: TGTGCCAGCAGCTCGAAGCGGCTCACCCACACAGATACGCAGTATTTT.

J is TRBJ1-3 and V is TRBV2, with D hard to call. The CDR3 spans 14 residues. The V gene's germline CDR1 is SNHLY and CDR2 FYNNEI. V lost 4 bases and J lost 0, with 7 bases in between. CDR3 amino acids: CASSGGHSGNTIYF. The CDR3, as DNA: TGTGCCAGCAGTGGGGGTCACTCTGGAAACACCATATATTTT.

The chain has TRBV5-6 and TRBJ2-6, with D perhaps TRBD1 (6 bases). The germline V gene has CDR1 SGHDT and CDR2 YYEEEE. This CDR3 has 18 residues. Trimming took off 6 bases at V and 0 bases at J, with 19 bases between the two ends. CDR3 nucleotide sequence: TGTGCCAGCACTATTAGGGGCAGGGGCCTCTCTGGGGCCAACGTCCTGACTTTC. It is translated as CASTIRGRGLSGANVLTF.

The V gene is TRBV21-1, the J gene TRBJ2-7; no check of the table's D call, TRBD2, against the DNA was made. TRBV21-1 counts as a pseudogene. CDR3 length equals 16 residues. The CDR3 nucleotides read TGTGCCAGCAGTCACCGCCGGGTCACGTCTCCCCACGAGCAGTACGTC. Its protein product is CASSHRRVTSPHEQYV.

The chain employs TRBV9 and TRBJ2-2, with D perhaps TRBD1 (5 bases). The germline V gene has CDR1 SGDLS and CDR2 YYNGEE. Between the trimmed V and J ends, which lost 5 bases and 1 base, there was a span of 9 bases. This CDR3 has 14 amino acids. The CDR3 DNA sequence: TGTGCCAGCAGTCAGGGTGTGAACACCGGGGAGCTGTTTTTT. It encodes CASSQGVNTGELFF.

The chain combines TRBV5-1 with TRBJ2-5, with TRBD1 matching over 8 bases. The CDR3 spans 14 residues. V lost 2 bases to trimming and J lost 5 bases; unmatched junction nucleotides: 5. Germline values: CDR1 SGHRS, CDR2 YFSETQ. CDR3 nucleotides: TGCGCCAGCAGCTTAGGACAGGGTCGGGAGACCCAGTACTTC. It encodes CASSLGQGRETQYF.

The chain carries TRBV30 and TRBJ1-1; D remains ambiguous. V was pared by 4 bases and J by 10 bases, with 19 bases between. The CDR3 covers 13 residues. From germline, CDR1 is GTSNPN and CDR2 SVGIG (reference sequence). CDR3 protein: CAWTVRALKVAFF. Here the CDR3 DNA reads TGTGCCTGGACTGTACGTGCGCTGAAGGTAGCTTTCTTT.

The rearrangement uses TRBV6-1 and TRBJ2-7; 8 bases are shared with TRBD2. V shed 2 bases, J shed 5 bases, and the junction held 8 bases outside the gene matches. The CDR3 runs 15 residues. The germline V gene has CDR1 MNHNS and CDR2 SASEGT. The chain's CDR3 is CASSEPWAGGDEQYF. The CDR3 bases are TGTGCCAGCAGTGAACCCTGGGCGGGGGGCGACGAGCAGTACTTC.

The CDR3 spells CASTKNAGAGVGAFF. The CDR3 DNA reads TGCGCCAGCACCAAAAACGCCGGGGCGGGGGTAGGAGCTTTCTTT. The chain is built from TRBV5-1 and TRBJ1-1, with a weak D call TRBD1 (5 bases). The CDR3 runs 15 residues. Germline CDR1 reads SGHRS; CDR2 reads YFSETQ. The V end was cut by 6 bases, the J end by 10 bases, with 25 bases between.

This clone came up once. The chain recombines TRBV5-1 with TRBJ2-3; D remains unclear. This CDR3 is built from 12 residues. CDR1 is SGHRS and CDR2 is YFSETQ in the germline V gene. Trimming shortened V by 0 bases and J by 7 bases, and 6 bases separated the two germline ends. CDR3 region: CASSLDQYTQYF. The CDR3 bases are TGCGCCAGCAGCTTGGATCAGTATACGCAGTATTTT.

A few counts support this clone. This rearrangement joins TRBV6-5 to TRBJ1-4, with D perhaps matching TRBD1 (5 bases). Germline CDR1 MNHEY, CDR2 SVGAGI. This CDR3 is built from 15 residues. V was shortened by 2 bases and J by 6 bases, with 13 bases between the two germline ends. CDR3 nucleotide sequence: TGTGCCAGCAGTTACCGGGGGGGGTATGATGAAAAACTGTTTTTT. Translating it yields CASSYRGGYDEKLFF.

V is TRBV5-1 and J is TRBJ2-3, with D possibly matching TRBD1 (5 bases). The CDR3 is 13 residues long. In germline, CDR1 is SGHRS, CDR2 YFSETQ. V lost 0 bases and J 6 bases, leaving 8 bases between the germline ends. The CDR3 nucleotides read TGCGCCAGCAGCTTGGACCAGGGTGATACGCAGTATTTT. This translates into CASSLDQGDTQYF.

The CDR3 protein is CASSETGRTNTEAFF. The CDR3 DNA reads as TGTGCCAGTAGCGAGACGGGACGGACGAACACTGAAGCTTTCTTT. V usage is TRBV19 and J usage is TRBJ1-1; D may be TRBD1 (5 bases). The CDR3 consists of 15 residues. The germline V gene has CDR1 LNHDA and CDR2 SQIVND (reference sequence). Trimming pared 6 bases from V and 1 base from J, leaving 15 bases between.

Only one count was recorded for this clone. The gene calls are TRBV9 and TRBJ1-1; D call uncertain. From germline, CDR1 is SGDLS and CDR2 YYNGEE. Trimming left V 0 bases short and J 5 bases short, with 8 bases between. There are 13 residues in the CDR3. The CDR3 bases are TGTGCCAGCAGCGTAGGGATGGGAACTGAAGCTTTCTTT. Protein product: CASSVGMGTEAFF.

CDR3 in amino acids: CASSLLPGGEQFF. CDR3 nucleotides: TGTGCCAGCAGCTTGTTACCTGGAGGTGAGCAGTTCTTC. The chain carries TRBV11-2 and TRBJ2-1, with TRBD2 as a possible D gene (5 bases). V lost 3 bases, J lost 9 bases, and 12 bases lay in between. The V gene's germline CDR1 is SGHAT and CDR2 FQNNGV. The length of the CDR3 is 13 residues.

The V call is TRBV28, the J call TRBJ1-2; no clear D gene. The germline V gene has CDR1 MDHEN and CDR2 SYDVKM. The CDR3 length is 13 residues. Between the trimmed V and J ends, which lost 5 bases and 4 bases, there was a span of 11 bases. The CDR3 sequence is CASSINNRYGYTF. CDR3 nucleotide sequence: TGTGCCAGCAGTATTAACAACCGCTATGGCTACACCTTC.

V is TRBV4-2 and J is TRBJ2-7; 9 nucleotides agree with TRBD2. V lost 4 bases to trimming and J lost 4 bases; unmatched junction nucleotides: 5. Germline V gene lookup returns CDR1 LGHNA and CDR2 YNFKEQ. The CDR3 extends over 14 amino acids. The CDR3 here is CASSPTSGEYEQYF. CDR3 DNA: TGTGCCAGCAGCCCGACTAGCGGTGAATACGAGCAGTACTTC.

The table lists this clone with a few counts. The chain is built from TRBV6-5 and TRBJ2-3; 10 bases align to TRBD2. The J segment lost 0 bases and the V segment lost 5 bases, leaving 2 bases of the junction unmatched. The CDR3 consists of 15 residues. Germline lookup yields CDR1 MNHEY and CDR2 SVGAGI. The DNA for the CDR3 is TGTGCCAGCAGTAAGACTAGCGGGAGCACAGATACGCAGTATTTT. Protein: CASSKTSGSTDTQYF.

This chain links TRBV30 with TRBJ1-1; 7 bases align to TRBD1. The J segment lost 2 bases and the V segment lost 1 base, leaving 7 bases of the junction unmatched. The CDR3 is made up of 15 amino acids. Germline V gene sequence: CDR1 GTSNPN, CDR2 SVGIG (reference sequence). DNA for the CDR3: TGTGCCTGGAGTGAACAGGGGCAGTTTAACACTGAAGCTTTCTTT. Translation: CAWSEQGQFNTEAFF.